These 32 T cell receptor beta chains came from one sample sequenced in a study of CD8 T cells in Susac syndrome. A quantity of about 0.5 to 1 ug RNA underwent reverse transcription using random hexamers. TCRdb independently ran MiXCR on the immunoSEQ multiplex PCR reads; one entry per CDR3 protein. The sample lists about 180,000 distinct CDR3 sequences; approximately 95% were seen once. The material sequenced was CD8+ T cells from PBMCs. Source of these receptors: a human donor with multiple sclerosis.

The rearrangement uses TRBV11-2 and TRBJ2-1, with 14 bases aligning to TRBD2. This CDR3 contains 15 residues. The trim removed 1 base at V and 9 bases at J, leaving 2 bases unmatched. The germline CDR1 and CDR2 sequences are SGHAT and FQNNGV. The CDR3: CASSLVGLAGVEQFF. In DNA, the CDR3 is TGTGCCAGCAGCTTAGTGGGACTAGCGGGAGTTGAGCAGTTCTTC.

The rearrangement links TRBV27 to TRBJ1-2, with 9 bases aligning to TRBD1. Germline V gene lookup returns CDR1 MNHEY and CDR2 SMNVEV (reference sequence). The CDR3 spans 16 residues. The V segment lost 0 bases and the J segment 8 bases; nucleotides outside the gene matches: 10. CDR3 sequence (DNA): TGTGCCAGCAGTTTATCCCCCCCACAGGGGGCGGAGGGCTACACCTTC. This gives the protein CASSLSPPQGAEGYTF.

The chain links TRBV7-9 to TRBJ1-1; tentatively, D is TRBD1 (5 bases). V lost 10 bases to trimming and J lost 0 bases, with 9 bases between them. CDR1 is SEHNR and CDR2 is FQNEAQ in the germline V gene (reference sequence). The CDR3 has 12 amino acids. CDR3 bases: TGTGCCAACCGACAGCTGAACACTGAAGCTTTCTTT. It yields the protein CANRQLNTEAFF.

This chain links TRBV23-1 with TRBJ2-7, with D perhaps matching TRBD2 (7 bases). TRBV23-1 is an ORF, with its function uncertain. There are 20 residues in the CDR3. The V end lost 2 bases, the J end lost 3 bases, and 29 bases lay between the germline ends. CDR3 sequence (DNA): TGCGCCAGCAGTCAACCACCCCCACGCTACAGGGAGGGTGTTTGCTACGAGCAGTACTTC. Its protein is CASSQPPPRYREGVCYEQYF.

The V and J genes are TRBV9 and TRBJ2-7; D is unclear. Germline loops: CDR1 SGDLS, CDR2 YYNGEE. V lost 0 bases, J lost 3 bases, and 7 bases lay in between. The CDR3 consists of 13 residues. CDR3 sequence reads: CASSVDTNYEQYF. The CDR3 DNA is TGTGCCAGCAGCGTAGACACAAACTACGAGCAGTACTTC.

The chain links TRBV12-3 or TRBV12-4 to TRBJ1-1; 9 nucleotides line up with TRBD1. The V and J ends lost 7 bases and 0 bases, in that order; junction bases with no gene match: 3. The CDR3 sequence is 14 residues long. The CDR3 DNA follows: TGTGCCAGCAATGACAGGGGGTTGAACACTGAAGCTTTCTTT. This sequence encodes CASNDRGLNTEAFF.

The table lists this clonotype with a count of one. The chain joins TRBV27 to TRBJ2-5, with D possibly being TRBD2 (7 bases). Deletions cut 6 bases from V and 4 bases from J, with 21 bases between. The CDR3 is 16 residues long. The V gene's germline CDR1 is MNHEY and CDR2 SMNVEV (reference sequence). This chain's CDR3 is CASSPRGGRAAETQYF. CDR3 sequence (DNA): TGTGCCAGCAGCCCCAGGGGAGGGAGGGCCGCAGAGACCCAGTACTTC.

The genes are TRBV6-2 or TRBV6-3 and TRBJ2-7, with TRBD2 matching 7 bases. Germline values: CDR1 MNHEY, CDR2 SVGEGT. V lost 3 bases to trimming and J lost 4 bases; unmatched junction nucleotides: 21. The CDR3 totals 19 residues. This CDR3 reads CASSYIVRPRTSSRYEQYF. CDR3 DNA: TGTGCCAGCAGTTATATCGTCCGCCCCAGGACTAGTAGTCGGTACGAGCAGTACTTC.

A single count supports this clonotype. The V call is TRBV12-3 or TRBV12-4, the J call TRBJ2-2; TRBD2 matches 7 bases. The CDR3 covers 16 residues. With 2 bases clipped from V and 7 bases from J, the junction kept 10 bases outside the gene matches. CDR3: CASSLYPAGIDGELFF. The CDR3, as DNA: TGTGCCAGCAGTTTATACCCAGCGGGGATAGACGGGGAGCTGTTTTTT.

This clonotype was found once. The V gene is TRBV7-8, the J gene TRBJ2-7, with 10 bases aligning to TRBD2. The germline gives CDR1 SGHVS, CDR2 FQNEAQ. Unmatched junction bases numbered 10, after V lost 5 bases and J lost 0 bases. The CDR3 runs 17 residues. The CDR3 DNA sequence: TGTGCCAGCAGCCCAACAGCGGGGGGGTTAAGCTCCTACGAGCAGTACTTC. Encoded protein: CASSPTAGGLSSYEQYF.

As DNA, the CDR3 is TGTGCCAGCAGCCTCTCGGGGACTAGCGCGCCCTATTCCGAGCAGTACTTC. Protein product: CASSLSGTSAPYSEQYF. This chain uses TRBV9 with TRBJ2-7; TRBD2 matches at 10 bases. The V gene's germline CDR1 is SGDLS and CDR2 YYNGEE. The trim removed 4 bases at V and 6 bases at J, leaving 16 bases unmatched. This CDR3 is 17 amino acids long.

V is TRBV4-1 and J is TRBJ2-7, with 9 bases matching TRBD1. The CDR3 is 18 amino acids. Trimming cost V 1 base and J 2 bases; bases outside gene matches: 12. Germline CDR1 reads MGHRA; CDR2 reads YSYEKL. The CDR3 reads CASSQVESTGGRTYEQYF. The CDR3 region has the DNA TGCGCCAGCAGCCAAGTCGAATCGACAGGGGGTCGAACCTACGAGCAGTACTTC.

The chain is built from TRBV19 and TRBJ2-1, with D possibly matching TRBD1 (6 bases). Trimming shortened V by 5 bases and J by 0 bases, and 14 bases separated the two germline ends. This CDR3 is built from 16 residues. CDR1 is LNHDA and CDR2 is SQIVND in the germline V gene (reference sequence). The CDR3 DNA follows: TGTGCCAGTAGTGATCTACAGGGTATCTCCTACAATGAGCAGTTCTTC. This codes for CASSDLQGISYNEQFF.

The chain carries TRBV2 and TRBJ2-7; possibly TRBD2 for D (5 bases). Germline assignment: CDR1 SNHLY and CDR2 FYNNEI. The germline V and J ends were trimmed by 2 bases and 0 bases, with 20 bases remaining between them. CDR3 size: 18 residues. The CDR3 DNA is TGTGCCAGCAGTGAATGGGAGTCCGGGGAACTGACCTCCTACGAGCAGTACTTC. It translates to CASSEWESGELTSYEQYF.

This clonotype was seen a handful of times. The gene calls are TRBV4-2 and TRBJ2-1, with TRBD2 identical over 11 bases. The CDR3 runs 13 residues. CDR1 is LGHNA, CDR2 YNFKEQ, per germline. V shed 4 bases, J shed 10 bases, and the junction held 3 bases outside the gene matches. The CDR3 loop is CASSPRLAGEQFF. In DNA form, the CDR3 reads TGTGCCAGCAGCCCTCGACTAGCGGGGGAGCAGTTCTTC.

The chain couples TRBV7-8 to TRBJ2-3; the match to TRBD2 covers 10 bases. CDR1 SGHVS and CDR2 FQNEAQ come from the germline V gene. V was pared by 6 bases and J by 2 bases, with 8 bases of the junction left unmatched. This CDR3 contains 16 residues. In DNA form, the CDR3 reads TGTGCCAGCAGACCCTCTAGCGGGGGAAACACAGATACGCAGTATTTT. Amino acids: CASRPSSGGNTDTQYF.

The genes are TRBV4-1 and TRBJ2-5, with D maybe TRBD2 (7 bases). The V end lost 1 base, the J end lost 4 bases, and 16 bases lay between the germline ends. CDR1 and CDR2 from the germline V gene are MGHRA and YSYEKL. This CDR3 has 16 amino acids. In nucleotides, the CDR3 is TGCGCCAGCAGCCAAGGTGGACGGAGGGGGGGAGAGACCCAGTACTTC. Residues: CASSQGGRRGGETQYF.

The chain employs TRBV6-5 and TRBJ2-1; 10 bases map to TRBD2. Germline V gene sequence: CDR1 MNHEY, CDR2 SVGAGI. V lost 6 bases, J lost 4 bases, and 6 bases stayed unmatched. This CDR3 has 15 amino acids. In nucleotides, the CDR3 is TGTGCCAGCAGAACCGGGACTAGCGTTTACAATGAGCAGTTCTTC. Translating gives CASRTGTSVYNEQFF.

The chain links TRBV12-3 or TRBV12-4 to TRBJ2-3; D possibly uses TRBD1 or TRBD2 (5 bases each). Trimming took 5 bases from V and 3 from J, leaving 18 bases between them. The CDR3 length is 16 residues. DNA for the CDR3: TGTGCCAGCAGTCCCTGGGGGTTTGCACCTACAGATACGCAGTATTTT. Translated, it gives CASSPWGFAPTDTQYF.

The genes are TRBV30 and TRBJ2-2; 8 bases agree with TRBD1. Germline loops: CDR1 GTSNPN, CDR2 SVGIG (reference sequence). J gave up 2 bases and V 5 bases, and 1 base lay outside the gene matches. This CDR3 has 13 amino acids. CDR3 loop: CAWGQGNTGELFF. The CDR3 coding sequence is TGTGCCTGGGGACAGGGAAACACCGGGGAGCTGTTTTTT.

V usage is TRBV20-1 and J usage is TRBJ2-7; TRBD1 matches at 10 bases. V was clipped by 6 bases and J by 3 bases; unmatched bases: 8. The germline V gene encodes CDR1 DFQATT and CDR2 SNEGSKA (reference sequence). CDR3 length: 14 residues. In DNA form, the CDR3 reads TGCAGTGCGACGGACAGGGGGTTTCGCTACGAGCAGTACTTC. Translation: CSATDRGFRYEQYF.

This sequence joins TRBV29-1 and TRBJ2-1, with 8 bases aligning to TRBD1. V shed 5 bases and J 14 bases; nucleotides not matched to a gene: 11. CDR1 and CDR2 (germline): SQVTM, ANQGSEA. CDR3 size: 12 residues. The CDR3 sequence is CSVLSARGRKFF. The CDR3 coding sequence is TGCAGCGTTCTCAGTGCCAGGGGGCGTAAGTTCTTC.

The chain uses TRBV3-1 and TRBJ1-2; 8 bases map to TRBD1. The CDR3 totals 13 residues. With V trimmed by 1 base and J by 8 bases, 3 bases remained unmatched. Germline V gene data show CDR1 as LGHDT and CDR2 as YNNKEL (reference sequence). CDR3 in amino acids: CASSQGQGYGYTF. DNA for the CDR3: TGTGCCAGCAGCCAAGGACAGGGGTACGGCTACACCTTC.

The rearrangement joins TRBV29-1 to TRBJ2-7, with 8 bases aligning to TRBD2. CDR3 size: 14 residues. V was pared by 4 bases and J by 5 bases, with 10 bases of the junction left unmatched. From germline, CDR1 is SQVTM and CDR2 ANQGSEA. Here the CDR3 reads CSVARGTSFNEQYF. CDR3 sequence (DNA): TGCAGCGTTGCAAGAGGGACTAGTTTTAACGAGCAGTACTTC.

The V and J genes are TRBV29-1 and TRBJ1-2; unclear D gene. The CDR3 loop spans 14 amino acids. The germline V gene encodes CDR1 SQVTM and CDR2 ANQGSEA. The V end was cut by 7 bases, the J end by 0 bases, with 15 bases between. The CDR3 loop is CSAQDRRANYGYTF. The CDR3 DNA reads TGCAGCGCCCAGGACCGGAGGGCTAACTATGGCTACACCTTC.

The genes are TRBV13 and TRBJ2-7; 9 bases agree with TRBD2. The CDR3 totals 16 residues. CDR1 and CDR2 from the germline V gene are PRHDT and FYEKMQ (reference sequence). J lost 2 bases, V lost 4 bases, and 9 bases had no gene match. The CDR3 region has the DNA TGTGCCAGCAGCTCCAGCCCTAGCGGGGAAACCTACGAGCAGTACTTC. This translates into CASSSSPSGETYEQYF.

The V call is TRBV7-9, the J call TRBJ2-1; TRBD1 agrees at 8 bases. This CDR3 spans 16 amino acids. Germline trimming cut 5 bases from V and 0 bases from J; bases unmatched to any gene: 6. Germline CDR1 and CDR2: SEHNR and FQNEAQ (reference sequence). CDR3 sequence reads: CASSGRQGSSYNEQFF. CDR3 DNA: TGTGCCAGCAGCGGCCGACAGGGGAGCTCCTACAATGAGCAGTTCTTC. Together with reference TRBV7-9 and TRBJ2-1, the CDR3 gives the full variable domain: DTGVSQNPRHKITKRGQNVTFRCDPISEHNRLYWYRQTLGQGPEFLTYFQNEAQLEKSRLLSDRFSAERPKGSFSTLEIQRTEQGDSAMYLCASSGRQGSSYNEQFFGPGTRLTVL.

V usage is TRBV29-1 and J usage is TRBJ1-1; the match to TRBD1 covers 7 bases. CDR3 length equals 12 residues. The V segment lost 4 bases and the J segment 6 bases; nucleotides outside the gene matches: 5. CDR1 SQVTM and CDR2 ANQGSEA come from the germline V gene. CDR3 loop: CSVAGQSAEAFF. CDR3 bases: TGCAGCGTTGCGGGACAGTCCGCTGAAGCTTTCTTT.

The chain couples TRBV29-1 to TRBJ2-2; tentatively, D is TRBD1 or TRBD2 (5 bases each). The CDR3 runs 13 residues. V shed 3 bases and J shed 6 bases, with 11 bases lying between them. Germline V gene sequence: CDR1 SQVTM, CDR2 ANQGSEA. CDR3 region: CSVDGMGAGELFF. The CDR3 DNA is TGCAGCGTTGACGGAATGGGGGCCGGGGAGCTGTTTTTT.

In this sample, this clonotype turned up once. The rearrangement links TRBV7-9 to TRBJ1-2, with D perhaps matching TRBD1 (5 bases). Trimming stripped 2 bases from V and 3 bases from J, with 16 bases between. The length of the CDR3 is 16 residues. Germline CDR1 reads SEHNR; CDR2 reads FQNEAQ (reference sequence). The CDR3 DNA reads TGTGCCAGCAGCTTACTGCCACCGACAGACGACTATGGCTACACCTTC. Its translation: CASSLLPPTDDYGYTF. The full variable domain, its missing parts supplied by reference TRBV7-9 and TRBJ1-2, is DTGVSQNPRHKITKRGQNVTFRCDPISEHNRLYWYRQTLGQGPEFLTYFQNEAQLEKSRLLSDRFSAERPKGSFSTLEIQRTEQGDSAMYLCASSLLPPTDDYGYTFGSGTRLTVV.

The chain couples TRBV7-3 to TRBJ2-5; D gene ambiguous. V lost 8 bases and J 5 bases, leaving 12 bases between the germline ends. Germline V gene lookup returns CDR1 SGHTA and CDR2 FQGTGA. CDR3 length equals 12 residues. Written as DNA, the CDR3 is TGTGCCAGCGCGGACGGTCGGGAGACCCAGTACTTC. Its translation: CASADGRETQYF.

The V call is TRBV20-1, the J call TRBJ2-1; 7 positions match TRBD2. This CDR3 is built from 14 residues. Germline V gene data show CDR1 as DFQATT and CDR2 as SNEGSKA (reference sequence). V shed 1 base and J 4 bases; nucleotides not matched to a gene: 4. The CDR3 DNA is TGCAGTGCTAGAGTGCGGGGGAAATACAATGAGCAGTTCTTC. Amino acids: CSARVRGKYNEQFF.